The 30 T cell receptor beta chains given below trace back to one sample, sequenced in a study of T cells in localized non-small cell lung cancer. Clones were sequenced by immunoSEQ multiplex PCR, and TCRdb holds only the in-frame ones, with some missing. Altogether over 2,000 clones are present, 24% being singletons, with the ten largest covering roughly 14%. The source was lung tumor tissue, collected before any cancer treatment. Receptors originate from a woman between 35 and 70 years old with stage II squamous cell lung carcinoma.

The chain employs TRBV11-3 and TRBJ2-6, with a tentative D call TRBD1 (5 bases). CDR3 size: 14 residues. V dropped 4 bases and J dropped 12 bases, with 16 bases sitting between them. Germline V CDR1 and CDR2: SGHNT, YENEEA. This CDR3 is CASSSTVSSSVLTF. In DNA, the CDR3 is TGTGCCAGCAGCTCGACAGTTTCCTCGTCCGTCCTGACTTTC.

CDR3 protein: CASSVGRASSGANVLTF. The CDR3 DNA sequence: TGTGCCAGCAGCGTAGGAAGGGCGAGCTCTGGGGCCAACGTCCTGACTTTC. The V call is TRBV9, the J call TRBJ2-6; no definite D call. V lost 0 bases and J 0 bases, leaving 10 bases between the germline ends. The CDR3 has 17 residues. The germline gives CDR1 SGDLS, CDR2 YYNGEE.

This clone was seen only a few times. The gene calls are TRBV28 and TRBJ2-7; no reliable D call. The V and J ends lost 2 bases and 0 bases respectively, with 5 bases between them. The CDR3 extends over 13 amino acids. CDR1 MDHEN and CDR2 SYDVKM come from the germline V gene. The CDR3 loop reads CASSLRSSYEQYF. As DNA, the CDR3 is TGTGCCAGCAGTTTAAGGTCCTCCTACGAGCAGTACTTC.

This chain joins TRBV29-1 and TRBJ2-2; 8 nucleotides match TRBD1. V lost 1 base to trimming and J lost 4 bases; unmatched junction nucleotides: 11. This CDR3 contains 17 residues. Per germline, CDR1 SQVTM and CDR2 ANQGSEA. The CDR3 sequence: CSVEGDFGQGSTGELFF. The CDR3 DNA is TGCAGCGTTGAAGGTGACTTTGGACAGGGAAGCACCGGGGAGCTGTTTTTT.

This clone has just a few counts. The V call is TRBV9, the J call TRBJ1-1, with 7 bases identical to TRBD1. The CDR3 contains 15 residues. With V trimmed by 5 bases and J by 1 base, 8 bases remained unmatched. Germline V gene sequence: CDR1 SGDLS, CDR2 YYNGEE. As DNA, the CDR3 is TGTGCCAGCAGACAGGGGCGCATATCGAACACTGAAGCTTTCTTT. Its protein product is CASRQGRISNTEAFF. Full variable domain (missing parts from reference TRBV9 and TRBJ1-1): DSGVTQTPKHLITATGQRVTLRCSPRSGDLSVYWYQQSLDQGLQFLIQYYNGEERAKGNILERFSAQQFPDLHSELNLSSLELGDSALYFCASRQGRISNTEAFFGQGTRLTVV.

This clone turned up a few times. In DNA, the CDR3 is TGCAGCGTCTCCGGGACTAGCGGGAGGGCCGACGAGCAGTACTTC. Its translation: CSVSGTSGRADEQYF. The chain joins TRBV29-1 to TRBJ2-7, with 16 bases lining up with TRBD2. The trim removed 6 bases at V and 5 bases at J, leaving 7 bases unmatched. CDR3 length: 15 residues. Looked up from germline, CDR1 is SQVTM and CDR2 is ANQGSEA.

This clone showed up just a few times. This rearrangement joins TRBV18 to TRBJ1-2; unclear D gene. Per the germline V gene, CDR1 is KGHSH and CDR2 is LQKENI. V lost 0 bases to trimming and J lost 3 bases, with 14 bases between them. The length of the CDR3 is 16 residues. The CDR3 region is CASSPPISSLDYGYTF. CDR3 coding DNA: TGTGCCAGCTCACCACCTATCAGCTCTCTAGACTATGGCTACACCTTC.

V usage is TRBV19 and J usage is TRBJ2-1; D might be TRBD2 (5 bases). The CDR3 is 14 residues long. Germline CDR1 LNHDA, CDR2 SQIVND (reference sequence). V dropped 6 bases and J dropped 4 bases, with 13 bases sitting between them. CDR3 in amino acids: CASRASGRYNEQFF. The CDR3 region has the DNA TGTGCCAGTAGGGCCAGCGGACGGTACAATGAGCAGTTCTTC.

This clone is termed medium-sized. CDR3 protein: CASSYSTLNVGVVEQYF. CDR3 nucleotide sequence: TGTGCCAGCAGTTACTCGACACTAAATGTAGGGGTAGTTGAGCAGTACTTC. The chain has TRBV6-8 and TRBJ2-7; TRBD1 might be the D (5 bases). Germline V gene data show CDR1 as MNHGY and CDR2 as SAAAGT. With 0 bases removed from V and 7 bases from J, the gap between germline ends came to 22 bases. The CDR3 is made up of 17 amino acids.

In its sample, this clone is medium-sized. This chain connects TRBV6-8 to TRBJ1-2; TRBD1 is a possible D gene (5 bases). Germline loops: CDR1 MNHGY, CDR2 SAAAGT. The CDR3 runs to 15 residues. Deletions cut 4 bases from V and 0 bases from J, with 12 bases between. The CDR3 loop reads CASSWDGTANYGYTF. The CDR3 coding sequence is TGTGCCAGCAGTTGGGACGGCACAGCTAACTATGGCTACACCTTC.

This chain connects TRBV2 to TRBJ2-3, with 12 bases aligning to TRBD2. Germline CDR1 SNHLY, CDR2 FYNNEI. V shed 1 base, J shed 4 bases, and the junction held 6 bases outside the gene matches. This CDR3 has 17 amino acids. CDR3 amino acids: CASSEEPSGGAADTQYF. The CDR3 DNA sequence: TGTGCCAGCAGTGAAGAGCCTAGCGGGGGGGCAGCAGATACGCAGTATTTT.

V and J are TRBV10-2 and TRBJ2-7; 13 nucleotides align to TRBD2. CDR1 and CDR2 (germline): WSHSY, SAAADI. The CDR3 runs to 16 residues. V trimming: 8 bases; J trimming: 3 bases; junction bases outside the gene matches: 10. CDR3 residues: CASSPAGTSGVYEQYF. CDR3 coding DNA: TGCGCCAGCTCTCCCGCCGGGACTAGCGGGGTCTACGAGCAGTACTTC.

This clone is termed medium-sized. The chain recombines TRBV6-8 with TRBJ2-1; 8 positions match TRBD2. Germline CDR1 and CDR2: MNHGY and SAAAGT. The CDR3 has 15 amino acids. The junction had 8 bases not matched to a gene; V was cut back by 6 bases and J by 4 bases. CDR3 coding DNA: TGTGCCAGCAGCCCCCTGGTAGCGGGATACAATGAGCAGTTCTTC. Amino acid sequence: CASSPLVAGYNEQFF.

This clone was seen only a few times. This chain connects TRBV11-3 to TRBJ2-7; 7 bases are a match to TRBD1. This CDR3 has 14 amino acids. Germline lookup yields CDR1 SGHNT and CDR2 YENEEA. V was clipped by 5 bases and J by 1 base; unmatched bases: 5. CDR3 region: CASSIRDSSYEQYF. The CDR3 DNA is TGTGCCAGCAGCATCCGGGACAGTTCCTACGAGCAGTACTTC.

In this sample, this clone turned up a few times. J is TRBJ2-5 and V is TRBV28, with 8 bases lining up with TRBD1. The CDR3 is 16 amino acids. Trimming took 6 bases from V and 0 from J; bases not matched to a gene: 9. Germline assignment: CDR1 MDHEN and CDR2 SYDVKM. The CDR3 loop is CASSLGGDRYQETQYF. The CDR3, as DNA: TGTGCCAGCAGCCTTGGCGGGGACAGGTACCAAGAGACCCAGTACTTC.

The V and J genes are TRBV5-1 and TRBJ2-3; 14 bases are shared with TRBD2. The CDR3 runs 19 residues. J lost 5 bases, V lost 4 bases, and 15 bases had no gene match. Germline CDR1 is SGHRS and CDR2 is YFSETQ. Here the CDR3 reads CASSVGLAGVYGKGDTQYF. CDR3 DNA: TGCGCCAGCAGCGTGGGACTAGCGGGAGTTTATGGCAAAGGAGATACGCAGTATTTT.

This clone was observed a few times. The chain combines TRBV28 with TRBJ1-1; D gene ambiguous. V lost 6 bases and J 7 bases, leaving 21 bases between the germline ends. The CDR3 spans 15 residues. CDR1 MDHEN and CDR2 SYDVKM come from the germline V gene. The CDR3: CASSLPPPRGVEAFF. CDR3 nucleotide sequence: TGTGCCAGCAGCCTGCCCCCCCCACGAGGTGTTGAAGCTTTCTTT.

This clone has only one observation. The V and J genes are TRBV18 and TRBJ1-2; TRBD1 matches 8 bases. The length of the CDR3 is 14 residues. Germline CDR1 reads KGHSH; CDR2 reads LQKENI. V gave up 3 bases and J gave up 7 bases; unmatched junction bases: 7. The CDR3 sequence: CASSPARGQAGYTF. CDR3 bases: TGTGCCAGCTCACCGGCCAGGGGGCAGGCTGGCTACACCTTC.

Within the sample, this clone is medium-sized. This rearrangement joins TRBV11-3 to TRBJ1-1, with 9 bases lining up with TRBD1. The CDR3 is 15 residues long. Germline-derived CDR1 and CDR2 are SGHNT and YENEEA. The J segment lost 5 bases and the V segment lost 5 bases, leaving 9 bases of the junction unmatched. DNA of the CDR3: TGTGCCAGCAGCCGGGACAGGGAATTATGGACTGAAGCTTTCTTT. The encoded protein is CASSRDRELWTEAFF.

This clone was counted a few times. The J gene is TRBJ1-3, the V gene TRBV6-8; D is unclear. The CDR3 totals 14 residues. V was pared by 10 bases and J by 2 bases, with 15 bases between. Germline V gene lookup returns CDR1 MNHGY and CDR2 SAAAGT. The CDR3 region is CATFSGGAGNTIYF. As DNA, the CDR3 is TGTGCCACTTTTTCGGGTGGCGCTGGAAACACCATATATTTT.

The V gene is TRBV11-3, the J gene TRBJ2-1, with 10 bases lining up with TRBD2. Losses at the gene ends were 8 bases for V and 5 bases for J; bases not matched to a gene: 9. Germline V gives CDR1 SGHNT, CDR2 YENEEA. The CDR3 runs 15 residues. CDR3 region: CASHPKAGGNNEQFF. The CDR3 region has the DNA TGTGCCAGCCACCCCAAAGCGGGAGGGAACAATGAGCAGTTCTTC.

The genes are TRBV10-1 and TRBJ1-5; D call uncertain. V shed 6 bases and J shed 11 bases, with 20 bases lying between them. Germline CDR1 and CDR2: WNHNN and SYGVQD (reference sequence). This CDR3 region has 14 residues. Here the CDR3 DNA reads TGCGCCAGCAGAGAGCCTGGCCCTTCCCGCACCCAGCATTTT. Its protein product is CASREPGPSRTQHF.

V gene TRBV11-3 combines with J gene TRBJ2-3, with a weak D call TRBD1 (6 bases). The length of the CDR3 is 15 residues. The germline CDR1 and CDR2 sequences are SGHNT and YENEEA. Trimming left V 5 bases short and J 5 bases short, with 17 bases between. In DNA, the CDR3 is TGTGCCAGCAGCCGGGCACAGGGCTCGGGAGATACGCAGTATTTT. Translation gives CASSRAQGSGDTQYF.

The sample holds a few counts of this clone. The chain carries TRBV12-2 and TRBJ2-3; the D call TRBD2 from the table was never checked on the DNA. TRBV12-2 is designated a pseudogene. This CDR3 region has 15 residues. This chain's CDR3 is CALQWRGDTTDTQYF. CDR3 nucleotides: TGTGCCCTTCAGTGGCGGGGGGATACCACAGATACGCAGTATTTT.

In this sample, this clone turned up a few times. V is TRBV11-3 and J is TRBJ1-1, with D maybe TRBD1 (5 bases). The CDR3 spans 15 residues. The germline CDR1 and CDR2 sequences are SGHNT and YENEEA. The germline V and J ends were trimmed by 5 bases and 1 base, with 14 bases remaining between them. The CDR3 sequence: CASSRPDTGNTEAFF. The CDR3 nucleotides read TGTGCCAGCAGCCGCCCGGACACAGGGAACACTGAAGCTTTCTTT.

The genes are TRBV9 and TRBJ2-3; D unclear. V lost 4 bases and J lost 6, with 18 bases in between. CDR1 is SGDLS and CDR2 is YYNGEE in the germline V gene. The CDR3 is 15 amino acids. CDR3 DNA: TGTGCCAGCAGCCCTCGGGCCTTTCCCGAGGATACGCAGTATTTT. The encoded protein is CASSPRAFPEDTQYF.

This sequence joins TRBV5-1 and TRBJ2-3, with 7 bases aligning to TRBD1. The V segment lost 0 bases and the J segment 3 bases; nucleotides outside the gene matches: 7. The CDR3 spans 16 residues. Looked up from germline, CDR1 is SGHRS and CDR2 is YFSETQ. CDR3 sequence reads: CASSLALWTGTDTQYF. The CDR3 region has the DNA TGCGCCAGCAGCTTGGCTTTGTGGACAGGAACAGATACGCAGTATTTT.

This clone came up a few times. CDR3 loop: CASSQGQNNEQFF. The CDR3 coding sequence is TGTGCCAGCAGCCAGGGACAGAACAATGAGCAGTTCTTC. The V and J genes are TRBV7-4 and TRBJ2-1, with 7 bases lining up with TRBD1. Germline V gives CDR1 SGHVT, CDR2 SQSDAQ. J gave up 5 bases and V 5 bases, and 3 bases lay outside the gene matches. CDR3 length: 13 residues. Using reference TRBV7-4 and TRBJ2-1 for the parts outside the CDR3, the full variable domain is GAGVSQSPRYKVAKRGRDVALRCDSISGHVTLYWYRQTLGQGSEVLTYSQSDAQRDKSGRPSGRFSAERPERSVSTLKIQRTEQGDSAVYLCASSQGQNNEQFFGPGTRLTVL.

This clone is medium-sized by share. The chain has TRBV6-8 and TRBJ1-6, with a possible D match to TRBD1 (5 bases). Trimming took 5 bases from V and 7 from J, leaving 15 bases between them. Per germline, CDR1 MNHGY and CDR2 SAAAGT. The CDR3 runs to 15 residues. The CDR3 coding sequence is TGTGCCAGCAGTGGGGCTGCCGGGAGGAATTCACCCCTCCACTTT. The encoded protein is CASSGAAGRNSPLHF.

This chain joins TRBV9 and TRBJ2-4; D could derive from TRBD1 or TRBD2 (5 bases each). Germline CDR1 and CDR2: SGDLS and YYNGEE. Trimming cost V 7 bases and J 7 bases, with 12 bases left between them. This CDR3 region has 12 residues. The CDR3 protein is CASARDGNIQYF. The DNA for the CDR3 is TGTGCCAGCGCCAGGGACGGGAACATTCAGTACTTC. Variable domain in full (rest from reference TRBV9 and TRBJ2-4): DSGVTQTPKHLITATGQRVTLRCSPRSGDLSVYWYQQSLDQGLQFLIQYYNGEERAKGNILERFSAQQFPDLHSELNLSSLELGDSALYFCASARDGNIQYFGAGTRLSVL.